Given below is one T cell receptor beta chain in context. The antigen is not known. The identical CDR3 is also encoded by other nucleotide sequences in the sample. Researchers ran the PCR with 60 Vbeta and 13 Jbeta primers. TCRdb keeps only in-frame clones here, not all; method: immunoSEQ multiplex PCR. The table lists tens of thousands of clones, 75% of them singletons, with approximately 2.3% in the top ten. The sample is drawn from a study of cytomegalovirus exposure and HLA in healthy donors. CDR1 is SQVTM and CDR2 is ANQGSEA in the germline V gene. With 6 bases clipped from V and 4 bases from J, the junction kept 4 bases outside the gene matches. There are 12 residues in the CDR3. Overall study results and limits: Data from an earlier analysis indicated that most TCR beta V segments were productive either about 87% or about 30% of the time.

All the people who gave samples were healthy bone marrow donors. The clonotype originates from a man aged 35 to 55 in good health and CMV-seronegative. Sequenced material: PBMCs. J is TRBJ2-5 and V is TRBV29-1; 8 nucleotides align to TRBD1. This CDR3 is CSVDRGVETQYF. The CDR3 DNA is TGCAGCGTAGACAGGGGTGTAGAGACCCAGTACTTC.